Shown below are 32 T cell receptor beta chains from a single sample sequenced in a study of Ad26.COV2.S vaccination and SARS-CoV-2 variants. Clones were read by immunoSEQ multiplex PCR, and TCRdb kept only the in-frame ones, dropping some. Of approximately 240,000 clones listed, roughly 90% are singletons. The treatment is: around 19 received Ad26.COV2.S at low or high dose, single or two shots; roughly 5 received placebo; per-sample allocation not given. Sampling occurred on day 63 after the first vaccine or placebo injection. The sequencing here drew on peripheral blood, taken in a trial of Ad26.COV2.S vaccine versus placebo. The receptors stem from a person aged 18-65 years who received the Ad26.COV2.S COVID-19 vaccine or a placebo.

The chain links TRBV18 to TRBJ1-1; D remains unclear. CDR1 and CDR2 from the germline V gene are KGHSH and LQKENI. V gave up 0 bases and J gave up 0 bases, with 11 bases separating them. This CDR3 has 16 residues. The CDR3: CASSPPNSGLNTEAFF. DNA for the CDR3: TGTGCCAGCTCACCACCGAACAGCGGCTTGAACACTGAAGCTTTCTTT. Supplemented by reference TRBV18 and TRBJ1-1, the full variable domain reads NAGVMQNPRHLVRRRGQEARLRCSPMKGHSHVYWYRQLPEEGLKFMVYLQKENIIDESGMPKERFSAEFPKEGPSILRIQQVVRGDSAAYFCASSPPNSGLNTEAFFGQGTRLTVV.

The DNA of the CDR3 is TGTGCCAGCAGCCGAGACTTGAACACTGAAGCTTTCTTT. Translation: CASSRDLNTEAFF. The chain combines TRBV7-8 with TRBJ1-1; D ambiguous. CDR1 SGHVS and CDR2 FQNEAQ come from the germline V gene. Trimming removed 5 bases at V and 0 bases at J, with 7 bases between. The CDR3 consists of 13 residues.

The DNA for the CDR3 is TGTGCCAGCAGTTACTCGACGGGTGGAGGGGGGATGTTCTTC. Its translation: CASSYSTGGGGMFF. The chain has TRBV6-5 and TRBJ2-1, with D perhaps assigned TRBD1 or TRBD2 (6 bases each). Germline V lookup: CDR1 MNHEY, CDR2 SVGAGI. The CDR3 is 14 residues long. Trimming pared 0 bases from V and 15 bases from J, leaving 18 bases between.

This chain links TRBV27 with TRBJ1-2; possibly TRBD1 for D (6 bases). This CDR3 has 13 amino acids. Deletions cut 6 bases from V and 4 bases from J, with 12 bases between. Looked up from germline, CDR1 is MNHEY and CDR2 is SMNVEV (reference sequence). The CDR3 DNA reads as TGTGCCAGCAGGTCTGGGGGCGGCTATGGCTACACCTTC. Translating it yields CASRSGGGYGYTF.

The chain recombines TRBV7-2 with TRBJ2-1; weak D call: TRBD1 (6 bases). The length of the CDR3 is 16 residues. Germline loops: CDR1 SGHTA, CDR2 FQGNSA. V shed 3 bases and J shed 1 base, with 13 bases lying between them. CDR3 region: CASSFAPGQSYNEQFF. The CDR3 DNA is TGTGCCAGCAGCTTTGCCCCCGGACAGTCCTACAATGAGCAGTTCTTC.

The chain has TRBV5-4 and TRBJ1-2; tentative D call: TRBD1 (6 bases). From germline, CDR1 is SGHNT and CDR2 YYREEE (reference sequence). The CDR3 has 13 amino acids. Between the trimmed V and J ends, which lost 4 bases and 4 bases, there was a span of 11 bases. The CDR3 DNA sequence: TGTGCCAGCAGCCGAGGAGGGGGCTATGGCTACACCTTC. Amino acids: CASSRGGGYGYTF.

This chain uses TRBV6-2 or TRBV6-3 with TRBJ2-1; 9 bases agree with TRBD1. This CDR3 contains 16 residues. With 0 bases clipped from V and 8 bases from J, the junction kept 8 bases outside the gene matches. Looked up from germline, CDR1 is MNHEY and CDR2 is SVGEGT. DNA for the CDR3: TGTGCCAGCAGTTACTCCCGGGACAGGGCTATCGATGAGCAGTTCTTC. It yields the protein CASSYSRDRAIDEQFF.

The chain is built from TRBV28 and TRBJ2-5; tentatively, D is TRBD1 (6 bases). The V gene lost 2 bases and the J gene lost 4 bases, with 11 bases spanning the gap. The germline V gene encodes CDR1 MDHEN and CDR2 SYDVKM. This CDR3 has 14 amino acids. The CDR3 DNA is TGTGCCAGCAGTTTACTGGGCAGGGGAGAGACCCAGTACTTC. Amino acid sequence: CASSLLGRGETQYF.

This chain uses TRBV25-1 with TRBJ2-7; TRBD1 is a possible D gene (5 bases). Trimming cost V 1 base and J 6 bases, with 10 bases left between them. This CDR3 region has 13 residues. Germline V gives CDR1 MGHDK, CDR2 SYGVNS. CDR3 sequence: CASSELGVGEQYF. CDR3 sequence (DNA): TGTGCCAGCAGTGAATTAGGGGTAGGCGAGCAGTACTTC.

The V and J genes are TRBV28 and TRBJ1-2; D is undetermined. V was shortened by 6 bases and J by 4 bases, with 12 bases between the two germline ends. The germline V gene encodes CDR1 MDHEN and CDR2 SYDVKM. This CDR3 is built from 13 residues. This chain's CDR3 is CASSPRIFYGYTF. The CDR3, as DNA: TGTGCCAGCAGCCCACGCATCTTCTATGGCTACACCTTC.

This chain joins TRBV5-1 and TRBJ2-3; the D is unclear. The CDR3 sequence is 12 residues long. From germline, CDR1 is SGHRS and CDR2 YFSETQ. V dropped 0 bases and J dropped 5 bases, with 4 bases sitting between them. For the CDR3, the DNA is TGCGCCAGCAGCTTGGAGGGAGATACGCAGTATTTT. Amino acids: CASSLEGDTQYF.

The V and J genes are TRBV28 and TRBJ2-5, with D perhaps TRBD1 (6 bases). CDR1 is MDHEN, CDR2 SYDVKM, per germline. The ends were cut back, 3 bases at V and 5 bases at J, with 13 bases in the middle. The CDR3 is made up of 14 amino acids. In DNA, the CDR3 is TGTGCCAGCAGTTTGCAGGGGTTGATGGAGACCCAGTACTTC. Translated, it gives CASSLQGLMETQYF.

V gene TRBV27 combines with J gene TRBJ1-2, with 10 bases lining up with TRBD1. The V and J ends lost 2 bases and 8 bases, in that order; junction bases with no gene match: 8. Germline-derived CDR1 and CDR2 are MNHEY and SMNVEV (reference sequence). The CDR3 loop spans 15 amino acids. The CDR3 DNA is TGTGCCAGCAGTTTAACGGGACAGGGGTGGCTCGGCTACACCTTC. It codes for CASSLTGQGWLGYTF.

DNA for the CDR3: TGTGCCAGTAGTATAGGAGTCACCAATAGCAATCAGCCCCAGCATTTT. Translated: CASSIGVTNSNQPQHF. This chain links TRBV19 with TRBJ1-5; no definite D call. This CDR3 is built from 16 residues. Germline V lookup: CDR1 LNHDA, CDR2 SQIVND (reference sequence). V lost 1 base and J lost 0, with 10 bases in between.

The rearrangement links TRBV9 to TRBJ2-7; the D gene could be TRBD1 or TRBD2 (5 bases each). The CDR3 is 15 residues long. Germline V gene lookup returns CDR1 SGDLS and CDR2 YYNGEE. Trimming took off 4 bases at V and 3 bases at J, with 17 bases between the two ends. DNA of the CDR3: TGTGCCAGCAGCCTACGGTGGGGGACCCGCTACGAGCAGTACTTC. It specifies CASSLRWGTRYEQYF.

The chain joins TRBV23-1 to TRBJ2-4; D remains unclear. TRBV23-1 is marked as an open reading frame, function uncertain. CDR3 length: 12 amino acids. The V gene lost 8 bases and the J gene lost 5 bases, with 10 bases spanning the gap. This CDR3 is CASSIKENIQYF. The CDR3 DNA follows: TGCGCCAGCTCTATTAAAGAAAACATTCAGTACTTC.

This sequence joins TRBV10-1 and TRBJ1-1; D is ambiguous. The CDR3 is 16 residues long. Per the germline V gene, CDR1 is WNHNN and CDR2 is SYGVQD (reference sequence). V was trimmed by 4 bases and J by 1 base, leaving 16 bases between them. This chain's CDR3 is CASSGGEAQRNTEAFF. CDR3 nucleotides: TGCGCCAGCAGTGGCGGGGAGGCCCAGAGGAACACTGAAGCTTTCTTT.

J is TRBJ1-1 and V is TRBV14, with D perhaps TRBD1 (5 bases). The germline gives CDR1 SGHDN, CDR2 FVKESK. The V end lost 1 base, the J end lost 1 base, and 13 bases lay between the germline ends. This CDR3 has 16 residues. The CDR3 nucleotides are TGTGCCAGCAGCCAAGTGGGGCCCCGACGGAACACTGAAGCTTTCTTT. Its protein product is CASSQVGPRRNTEAFF.

The chain recombines TRBV19 with TRBJ2-7, with D maybe TRBD1 (6 bases). CDR3 size: 13 residues. V lost 7 bases to trimming and J lost 7 bases, with 17 bases between them. CDR1 is LNHDA, CDR2 SQIVND, per germline (reference sequence). The CDR3 bases are TGTGCCAGTAAGGGTCAGGGGCTTAGAGAGCAGTACTTC. Its protein product is CASKGQGLREQYF.

V is TRBV4-2 and J is TRBJ2-1; TRBD1 matches at 12 bases. Germline trimming cut 1 base from V and 9 bases from J; bases unmatched to any gene: 4. The CDR3 extends over 15 amino acids. Germline V gene sequence: CDR1 LGHNA, CDR2 YNFKEQ. CDR3 nucleotides: TGTGCCAGCAGCCAAGCGGGACAGGGGGCTTTTGAGCAGTTCTTC. This sequence encodes CASSQAGQGAFEQFF.

This chain joins TRBV5-4 and TRBJ1-4; TRBD1 might be the D (5 bases). The CDR3 runs 14 residues. Trimming stripped 0 bases from V and 2 bases from J, with 5 bases between. Per germline, CDR1 SGHNT and CDR2 YYREEE (reference sequence). The chain's CDR3 is CASSLGQTNEKLFF. The CDR3 DNA sequence: TGTGCCAGCAGCTTGGGACAGACTAATGAAAAACTGTTTTTT.

The chain uses TRBV11-2 and TRBJ2-3, with unresolved D. The V end lost 5 bases, the J end lost 1 base, and 16 bases lay between the germline ends. The length of the CDR3 is 16 residues. CDR1 is SGHAT and CDR2 is FQNNGV in the germline V gene. This chain's CDR3 is CASSIHQTVGTDTQYF. The DNA for the CDR3 is TGTGCCAGCAGCATTCACCAGACGGTGGGCACAGATACGCAGTATTTT.

The chain employs TRBV10-2 and TRBJ2-4, with D unresolved. V was trimmed by 8 bases and J by 6 bases, leaving 20 bases between them. The CDR3 has 15 residues. The germline CDR1 and CDR2 sequences are WSHSY and SAAADI. CDR3 bases: TGCGCCAGCGGAAAGGGCTCCCCCTATGCAAACATTCAGTACTTC. Its protein product is CASGKGSPYANIQYF.

The V and J genes are TRBV30 and TRBJ2-7; D is perhaps TRBD2 (5 bases). This CDR3 is 11 amino acids long. The germline gives CDR1 GTSNPN, CDR2 SVGIG (reference sequence). Trimming removed 6 bases from V and 3 bases from J, with 9 bases in between. The CDR3 DNA sequence: TGTGCCTGTTCGAGGGACTACGAGCAGTACTTC. Translating it yields CACSRDYEQYF.

CDR3 loop: CASSLEGGDTQYF. CDR3 DNA: TGTGCCAGCAGTTTAGAAGGGGGAGATACGCAGTATTTT. The chain couples TRBV12-3 or TRBV12-4 to TRBJ2-3; possibly TRBD1 for D (6 bases). The CDR3 is made up of 13 amino acids. Trimming removed 1 base at V and 5 bases at J, with 7 bases between.

This chain uses TRBV2 with TRBJ2-7; 7 bases fit TRBD2. The germline V gene encodes CDR1 SNHLY and CDR2 FYNNEI. The CDR3 spans 15 residues. The V gene end was trimmed by 3 bases and the J gene end by 0 bases; junction bases not matched to a gene: 5. DNA of the CDR3: TGTGCCAGCAGTGATGGGGTAGCGGGCTCCTACGAGCAGTACTTC. Protein sequence: CASSDGVAGSYEQYF.

This chain connects TRBV19 to TRBJ2-7; 7 bases agree with TRBD1. CDR1 and CDR2 (germline): LNHDA, SQIVND (reference sequence). The junction had 5 bases not matched to a gene; V was cut back by 5 bases and J by 7 bases. CDR3 size: 12 residues. CDR3 amino acids: CASSVGTEEQYF. In DNA, the CDR3 is TGTGCCAGTAGTGTAGGGACAGAGGAGCAGTACTTC.

This chain links TRBV21-1 with TRBJ2-1; the table's D call, TRBD2, was not checked against the DNA. TRBV21-1 is noted as a pseudogene. The length of the CDR3 is 15 residues. The CDR3 loop reads CASRDWRLHYNEQFF. DNA for the CDR3: TGTGCCAGTCGGGACTGGCGACTCCATTACAATGAGCAGTTCTTC.

The gene calls are TRBV9 and TRBJ2-1; 15 bases are shared with TRBD2. V dropped 5 bases and J dropped 3; count of bases not matched to a gene: 12. CDR3 size: 19 residues. Germline V gene data show CDR1 as SGDLS and CDR2 as YYNGEE. CDR3 in amino acids: CASRRGLAGGYESYNEQFF. The CDR3 DNA sequence: TGTGCCAGCAGACGGGGACTAGCGGGGGGCTACGAAAGCTACAATGAGCAGTTCTTC.

The V gene is TRBV21-1, the J gene TRBJ2-7; the listed D gene, TRBD1, was not tested against the DNA. TRBV21-1 is a pseudogene segment. This CDR3 is 12 amino acids long. CDR3 coding DNA: TGTGCCAGCATTGGACAGTCCTACGAGCAGTACTTC. It specifies CASIGQSYEQYF.

This rearrangement joins TRBV5-1 to TRBJ2-1, with 8 bases identical to TRBD2. The CDR3 extends over 15 amino acids. Germline V gives CDR1 SGHRS, CDR2 YFSETQ. Losses at the gene ends were 3 bases for V and 6 bases for J; bases not matched to a gene: 8. The CDR3 DNA reads as TGCGCCAGCAGCTCGGGACTAGAGACTAGCAATGAGCAGTTCTTC. As protein: CASSSGLETSNEQFF.

V usage is TRBV28 and J usage is TRBJ2-2; D call uncertain. CDR3 length: 12 amino acids. Germline CDR1 MDHEN, CDR2 SYDVKM. With 6 bases removed from V and 6 bases from J, the gap between germline ends came to 8 bases. The CDR3 DNA follows: TGTGCCAGCAGCCATGGGTCCGGGGAGCTGTTTTTT. Amino acid sequence: CASSHGSGELFF.